These 7 T cell receptor beta chains share one sample of origin, sequenced in a study of shared clonotypes between healthy human individuals. Method: immunoSEQ multiplex PCR; TCRdb's copy keeps in-frame clones and lacks some. The repertoire includes approximately 2,000,000 clones, 85% to 95% of them detected once, and about 1.7% sits in the top ten. CD45RO-negative, CCR7-selected cells formed the naive CD8 fraction, which excluded terminally differentiated effector memory CD45RA+ cells. The specimen was naive CD8+ T cells from PBMCs. The receptors originated from a man aged 18 to 30 in good health. Some clones in this sample may be carry-over from other donors' samples.

The chain recombines TRBV11-2 with TRBJ1-1; D is possibly TRBD1 (5 bases). From germline, CDR1 is SGHAT and CDR2 FQNNGV. Trimming removed 5 bases at V and 4 bases at J, with 14 bases between. This CDR3 is 14 amino acids long. CDR3 DNA: TGTGCCAGCAGCCCGCGGTGGGGGTCCACTGAAGCTTTCTTT. Its protein is CASSPRWGSTEAFF.

The V call is TRBV29-1, the J call TRBJ2-7; D unresolved. Germline CDR1 SQVTM, CDR2 ANQGSEA. Trimming pared 3 bases from V and 4 bases from J, leaving 22 bases between. This CDR3 has 16 amino acids. CDR3 coding DNA: TGCAGCGTTGAGGGCCGGGCAAAAGGGCTGGGGTACGAGCAGTACTTC. It translates to CSVEGRAKGLGYEQYF.

This chain connects TRBV6-5 to TRBJ2-1; 7 bases agree with TRBD1. Germline CDR1 MNHEY, CDR2 SVGAGI. Unmatched junction bases numbered 13, after V lost 2 bases and J lost 9 bases. The CDR3 is made up of 16 amino acids. The CDR3 sequence is CASSYGDSRRIGEQFF. The CDR3 DNA follows: TGTGCCAGCAGTTACGGGGACAGTCGGCGGATTGGTGAGCAGTTCTTC.

The chain is built from TRBV7-9 and TRBJ2-7, with TRBD1 identical over 8 bases. The CDR3 sequence is 14 residues long. Trimming at V came to 1 base and at J to 6 bases, leaving 5 bases not matched to a gene. Germline V CDR1 and CDR2: SEHNR, FQNEAQ (reference sequence). In nucleotides, the CDR3 is TGTGCCAGCAGCTTAGGGACAGGGCCTTTCGAGCAGTACTTC. This encodes CASSLGTGPFEQYF.

The rearrangement uses TRBV27 and TRBJ2-7; D is unresolved. CDR3 length: 14 residues. The V end lost 2 bases, the J end lost 2 bases, and 10 bases lay between the germline ends. Per the germline V gene, CDR1 is MNHEY and CDR2 is SMNVEV (reference sequence). CDR3 sequence: CASSLGQMPYEQYF. The DNA of the CDR3 is TGTGCCAGCAGTTTAGGGCAGATGCCCTACGAGCAGTACTTC.

V usage is TRBV5-1 and J usage is TRBJ2-2, with a tentative D call TRBD1 (6 bases). The CDR3 is 17 residues long. Trimming removed 0 bases from V and 1 base from J, with 13 bases in between. The germline V gene encodes CDR1 SGHRS and CDR2 YFSETQ. The CDR3 region is CASSLAYETGNTGELFF. CDR3 sequence (DNA): TGCGCCAGCAGCTTGGCCTATGAGACAGGGAACACCGGGGAGCTGTTTTTT.

The genes are TRBV28 and TRBJ1-1, with a possible D match to TRBD1 (6 bases). Germline lookup yields CDR1 MDHEN and CDR2 SYDVKM. Trimming removed 10 bases at V and 8 bases at J, with 14 bases between. CDR3 length: 11 amino acids. The CDR3 region has the DNA TGTGCCACCAACAGGGTTAGGGAAGCTTTCTTT. Amino acid sequence: CATNRVREAFF.